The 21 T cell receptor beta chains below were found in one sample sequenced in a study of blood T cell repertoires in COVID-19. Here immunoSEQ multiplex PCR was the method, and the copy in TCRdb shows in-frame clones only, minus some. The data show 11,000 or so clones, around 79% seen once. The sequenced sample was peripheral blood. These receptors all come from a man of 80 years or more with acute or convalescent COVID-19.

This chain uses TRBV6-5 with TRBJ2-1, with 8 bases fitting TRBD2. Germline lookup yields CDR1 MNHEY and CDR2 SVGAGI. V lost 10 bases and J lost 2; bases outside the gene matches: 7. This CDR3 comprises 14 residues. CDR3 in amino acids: CATKPGLAYNEQFF. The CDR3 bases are TGTGCCACCAAACCGGGACTAGCCTACAATGAGCAGTTCTTC.

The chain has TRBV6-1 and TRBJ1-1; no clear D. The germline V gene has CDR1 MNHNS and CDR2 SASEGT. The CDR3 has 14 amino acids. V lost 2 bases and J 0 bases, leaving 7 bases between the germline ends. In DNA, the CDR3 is TGTGCCAGCAGTGAAAACAGATTGAACACTGAAGCTTTCTTT. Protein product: CASSENRLNTEAFF.

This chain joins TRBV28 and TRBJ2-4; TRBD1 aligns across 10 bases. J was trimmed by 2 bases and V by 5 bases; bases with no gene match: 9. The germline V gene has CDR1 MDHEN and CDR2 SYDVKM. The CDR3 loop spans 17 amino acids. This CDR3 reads CASSLQVGQGSKNIQYF. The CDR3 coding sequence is TGTGCCAGCAGTCTCCAAGTGGGACAGGGGTCCAAAAACATTCAGTACTTC.

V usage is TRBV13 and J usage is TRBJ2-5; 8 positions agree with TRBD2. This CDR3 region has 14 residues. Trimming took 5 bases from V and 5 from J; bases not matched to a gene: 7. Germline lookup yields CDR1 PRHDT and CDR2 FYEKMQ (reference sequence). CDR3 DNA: TGTGCCAGCAGCCCAGGGGCTAGCGGGGAGACCCAGTACTTC. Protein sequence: CASSPGASGETQYF.

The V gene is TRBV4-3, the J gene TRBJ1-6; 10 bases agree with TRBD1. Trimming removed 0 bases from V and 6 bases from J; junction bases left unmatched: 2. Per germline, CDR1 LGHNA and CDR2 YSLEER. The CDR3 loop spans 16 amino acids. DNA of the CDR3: TGCGCCAGCAGCCAAGATGGGACAGGGGTTAATTCACCCCTCCACTTT. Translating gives CASSQDGTGVNSPLHF.

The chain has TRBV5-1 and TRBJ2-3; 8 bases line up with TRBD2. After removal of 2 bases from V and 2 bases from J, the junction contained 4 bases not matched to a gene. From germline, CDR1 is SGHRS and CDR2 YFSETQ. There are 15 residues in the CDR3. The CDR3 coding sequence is TGCGCCAGCAGCTTAACTAGCGGACCCACAGATACGCAGTATTTT. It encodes CASSLTSGPTDTQYF.

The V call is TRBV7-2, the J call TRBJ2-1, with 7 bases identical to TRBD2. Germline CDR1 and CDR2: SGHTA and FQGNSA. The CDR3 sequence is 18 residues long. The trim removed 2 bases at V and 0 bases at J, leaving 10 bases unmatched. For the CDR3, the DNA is TGTGCCAGCAGCTTAAGGCGCCTAGCGGTACGCTCCTACAATGAGCAGTTCTTC. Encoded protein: CASSLRRLAVRSYNEQFF.

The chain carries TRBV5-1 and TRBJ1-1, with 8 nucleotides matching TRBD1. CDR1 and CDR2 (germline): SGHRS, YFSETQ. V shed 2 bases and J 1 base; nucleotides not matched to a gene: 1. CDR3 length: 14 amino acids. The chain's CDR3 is CASSFQGANTEAFF. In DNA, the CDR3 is TGCGCCAGCAGCTTCCAGGGGGCGAACACTGAAGCTTTCTTT.

The CDR3 DNA follows: TGTGCCAGCAGCCAATTAGCGGGGGGCCTATCTGACGGGGAGCTGTTTTTT. Translated, it gives CASSQLAGGLSDGELFF. This chain uses TRBV4-2 with TRBJ2-2; 10 nucleotides agree with TRBD2. V lost 2 bases and J lost 7; bases outside the gene matches: 10. The CDR3 consists of 17 residues. CDR1 LGHNA and CDR2 YNFKEQ come from the germline V gene.

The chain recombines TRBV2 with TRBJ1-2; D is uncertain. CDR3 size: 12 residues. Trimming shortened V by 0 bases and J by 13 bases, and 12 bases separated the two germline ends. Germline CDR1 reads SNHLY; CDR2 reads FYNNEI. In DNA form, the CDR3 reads TGTGCCAGCAGTGAAGCGCCGGGTGAGTCCACCTTC. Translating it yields CASSEAPGESTF.

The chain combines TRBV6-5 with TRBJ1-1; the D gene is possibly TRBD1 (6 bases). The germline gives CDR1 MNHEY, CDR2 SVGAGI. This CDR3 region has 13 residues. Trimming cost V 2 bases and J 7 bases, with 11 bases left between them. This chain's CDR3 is CASSYAQGLEAFF. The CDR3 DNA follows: TGTGCCAGCAGTTACGCCCAGGGGCTTGAAGCTTTCTTT.

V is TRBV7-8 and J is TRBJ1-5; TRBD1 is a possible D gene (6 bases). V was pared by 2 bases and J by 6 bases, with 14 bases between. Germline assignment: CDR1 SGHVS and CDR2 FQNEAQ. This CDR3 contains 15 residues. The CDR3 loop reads CASSLRGGVRQPQHF. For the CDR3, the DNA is TGTGCCAGCAGCTTAAGGGGGGGGGTCCGTCAGCCCCAGCATTTT.

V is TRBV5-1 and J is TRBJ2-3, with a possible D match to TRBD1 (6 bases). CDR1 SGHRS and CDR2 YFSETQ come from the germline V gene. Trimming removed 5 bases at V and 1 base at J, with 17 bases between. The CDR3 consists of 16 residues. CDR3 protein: CASRSPGVGGTDTQYF. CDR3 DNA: TGCGCCAGCAGATCTCCAGGGGTCGGGGGCACAGATACGCAGTATTTT.

CDR3: CASSWTSLGNTIYF. The CDR3 region has the DNA TGTGCCAGCAGTTGGACATCCCTTGGAAACACCATATATTTT. The J gene is TRBJ1-3, the V gene TRBV28; D might be TRBD1 (5 bases). Germline-derived CDR1 and CDR2 are MDHEN and SYDVKM. V was clipped by 4 bases and J by 3 bases, with 10 bases between them. The CDR3 length is 14 residues.

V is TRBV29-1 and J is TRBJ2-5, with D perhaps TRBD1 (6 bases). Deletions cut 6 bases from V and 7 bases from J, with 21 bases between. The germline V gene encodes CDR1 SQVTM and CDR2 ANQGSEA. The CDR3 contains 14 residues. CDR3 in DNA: TGCAGCGTCGGACAGAATTTCCAAGATTGGACCCAGTACTTC. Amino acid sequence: CSVGQNFQDWTQYF.

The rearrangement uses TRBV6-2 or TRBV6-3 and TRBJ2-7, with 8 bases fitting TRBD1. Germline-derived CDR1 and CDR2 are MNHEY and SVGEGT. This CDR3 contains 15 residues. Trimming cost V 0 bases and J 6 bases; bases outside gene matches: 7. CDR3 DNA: TGTGCCAGCAGTTACTCACCGCCCAGGGGGCCCGAGCAGTACTTC. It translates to CASSYSPPRGPEQYF.

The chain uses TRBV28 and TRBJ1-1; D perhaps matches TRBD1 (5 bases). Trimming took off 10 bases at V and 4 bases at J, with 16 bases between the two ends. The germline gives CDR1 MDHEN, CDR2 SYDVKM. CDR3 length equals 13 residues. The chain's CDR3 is CATNRGRGTEAFF. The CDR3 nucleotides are TGTGCCACCAATAGGGGAAGGGGCACTGAAGCTTTCTTT. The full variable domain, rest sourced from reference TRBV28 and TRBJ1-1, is DVKVTQSSRYLVKRTGEKVFLECVQDMDHENMFWYRQDPGLGLRLIYFSYDVKMKEKGDIPEGYSVSREKKERFSLILESASTNQTSMYLCATNRGRGTEAFFGQGTRLTVV.

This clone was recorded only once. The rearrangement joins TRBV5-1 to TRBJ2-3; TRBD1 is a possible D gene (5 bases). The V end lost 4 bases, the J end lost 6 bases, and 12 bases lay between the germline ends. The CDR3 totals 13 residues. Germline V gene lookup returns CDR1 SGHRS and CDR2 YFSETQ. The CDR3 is CASSAQGSDTQYF. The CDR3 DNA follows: TGCGCCAGCAGCGCCCAGGGATCCGATACGCAGTATTTT.

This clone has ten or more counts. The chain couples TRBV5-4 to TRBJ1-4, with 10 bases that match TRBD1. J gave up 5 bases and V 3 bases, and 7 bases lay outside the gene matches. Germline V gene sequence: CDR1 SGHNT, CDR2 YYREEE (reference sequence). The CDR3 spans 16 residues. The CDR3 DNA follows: TGTGCCAGCAGCTCCCCGGGACAGGGGCCGAATGAAAAACTGTTTTTT. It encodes CASSSPGQGPNEKLFF. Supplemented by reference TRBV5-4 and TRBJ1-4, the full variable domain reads ETGVTQSPTHLIKTRGQQVTLRCSSQSGHNTVSWYQQALGQGPQFIFQYYREEENGRGNFPPRFSGLQFPNYSSELNVNALELDDSALYLCASSSPGQGPNEKLFFGSGTQLSVL.

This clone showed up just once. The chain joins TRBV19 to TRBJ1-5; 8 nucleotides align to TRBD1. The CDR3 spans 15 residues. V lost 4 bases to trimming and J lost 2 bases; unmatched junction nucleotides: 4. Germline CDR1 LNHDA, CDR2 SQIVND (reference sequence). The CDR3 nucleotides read TGTGCCAGTAGTAAAGACAGGGGCGGCAATCAGCCCCAGCATTTT. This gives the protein CASSKDRGGNQPQHF.

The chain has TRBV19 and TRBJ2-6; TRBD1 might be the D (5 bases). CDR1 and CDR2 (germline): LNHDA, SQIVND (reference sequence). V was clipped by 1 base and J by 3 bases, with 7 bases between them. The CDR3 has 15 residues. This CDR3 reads CASSIARGGANVLTF. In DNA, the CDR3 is TGTGCCAGTAGTATAGCAAGGGGTGGGGCCAACGTCCTGACTTTC.